This TCR beta chain stems from a study of molecular identifiers for immune sequencing clone quantification (dated by TCRdb to about 2018). Describing the broader study: In a replicate experiment, RNA from around 18,000 or 91,000 naive CD8 T cells was split into five aliquots, four of which were sequenced. This methods study benchmarked molecular-identifier clustering-based TCR repertoire sequencing (MIDCIRS) and TCR RNA copy counting, using CD8 T cells to do so. What the study reported, not specific to this receptor: Without barcode sub-clustering, chimeric consensus sequences inflated TCR diversity; chimeras reached as high as 47%. The naive libraries included spiked-in Jurkat TCR RNA (roughly 9 copies' worth), and this RNA is not part of the donor repertoire. Modeling estimated roughly 3 recovered TCR RNA copies per cell, compared with 9.5 to 10 by digital PCR, which implies roughly 30% capture efficiency. Even against a background of some 1 million naive CD8 T cells, spiked-in Jurkat TCR RNA amounting to a single cell's worth was reported to be detectable. Clones above 20 RNA copies held over 99% of molecules in CMV-specific effector cells but under 1% in naive cells. Identical TCR molecules sharing a barcode could cause highly expanded clone sizes to be underestimated.

The library was produced with PCR. For sequencing, a NextSeq 500 was employed. Bulk TCR libraries were made following a previously described method, with the TCR primers given in Table S5. Purification of total RNA was performed with the Qiagen AllPrep DNA/RNA kit. Before any analysis, reads coming from multiple sequencing runs of the same library were combined into one pool. Regarding the original processing steps: Reads were retained only if an exact TCR constant sequence was present, and the retained reads were trimmed to 150 nt and grouped according to their 12-nt molecular barcodes. Within each barcode group, reads were sub-clustered at a 15% Levenshtein threshold, and quality-weighted consensus sequences were built per RNA molecule. Non-functional sequences were discarded, and so were lower-count sequences lying one edit away from another sequence. On the basis of fitting two negative binomial distributions, barcode sub-clusters with fewer than 20% of the maximum read count were discarded. The public reads were run again by TCRdb, first through fastp at Q25 and then through MiXCR, and only productive beta chains were kept. Each CDR3 protein appears once, grouped with its most common genes and DNA. The V and J calls here are based on TCRdb, not the publication. This sample gives about half a million distinct CDR3 sequences in total; roughly 24% of them show up just once. Of the sample, around 0.8% is held by the ten largest clones.

A note on this clonotype: What antigen it recognizes has not been identified. The sample holds no much larger clone one base away, and base qualities are not on file.

Libraries of naive CD8 T cells were built from approximately 20,000 to 980,000 sorted cells, with 10%, 30% or 50% of the purified RNA used. On a BD FACSAria II, naive CD8 T cells were FACS-sorted as CD8+CD4-CCR7+CD45RA+ and collected into RLT Plus buffer. Roughly ten TCR copies' worth of Jurkat RNA were spiked into about 20,000-1,000,000 naive CD8 T cell samples to test detection sensitivity. Enrichment of CD8 T cells was performed with RosetteSep CD8+ T Cell Enrichment Cocktail and Ficoll-Paque, after which ACK red cell lysis was carried out. This TCR was sampled from a human donor in good health. Some libraries in this study had Jurkat cell RNA spiked in. Sequencing was performed on naive CD8+ T cells from blood, with Jurkat cell RNA spiked in. In light of the paper, this sample's cell subset or site label describes: FACS-sorted CD8+CD4-CCR7+CD45RA+ naive T cells.

CDR3 region: CASSGRPSFEQYF. The DNA is as follows: TGTGCCAGCAGCGGCCGACCCTCTTTCGAGCAGTACTTC. The rearranged segments are TRBV7-9 and TRBJ2-7, with the D gene uncertain. Trimming costs V 5 bases and J 6 bases, and their ends lie 14 bases apart. The CDR3 spans 13 residues, from the cysteine through the phenylalanine. The retained sequence is limited to the CDR3, 39 bases, with the frame set at the first base. According to the germline V gene (reference sequence), CDR1 reads SEHNR and CDR2 reads FQNEAQ. The reference TRBV7-9 and TRBJ2-7 proteins fill in what lies around the CDR3, so the full variable domain reads DTGVSQNPRHKITKRGQNVTFRCDPISEHNRLYWYRQTLGQGPEFLTYFQNEAQLEKSRLLSDRFSAERPKGSFSTLEIQRTEQGDSAMYLCASSGRPSFEQYFGPGTRLTVT.